A selection of T cell receptor beta chains follows, all from one sample in a study of T cells in Graves' hyperthyroidism and ophthalmopathy. Via MiXCR, TCRdb re-called the multiplex PCR reads, giving one row per CDR3 protein. The sample gives around 690,000 distinct CDR3 sequences, approximately 15% of which show up once; around 16% is in the top ten. Input material: blood. These receptors all stem from a middle-aged man with Graves' hyperthyroidism. Each CDR3 is given with its conserved first and last residue. The D gene is left open where the match is weak. Size is stated for part of the rows, as once, few or many counts, or as a class when the clone is expanded.

TRBV20-1	.	.	TRBJ2-3	CSASGVGTSTDTQYF	TGCAGTGCTAGCGGTGTCGGTACTAGCACAGATACGCAGTATTTT
TRBV30	TRBD2	.	TRBJ2-3	CAWKGGADTQYF	TGTGCCTGGAAGGGAGGGGCAGATACGCAGTATTTT
TRBV2	.	many	TRBJ1-1	CASNRGPEAFF	TGTGCCAGCAACAGAGGACCCGAAGCTTTCTTT
TRBV3-1	TRBD1	many	TRBJ2-1	CASSRQGTEQFF	TGTGCCAGCAGCCGACAGGGCACTGAGCAGTTCTTC
TRBV11-2	.	many	TRBJ2-3	CASSLDLGTAKDTQYF	TGTGCCAGCAGCTTAGATCTCGGGACTGCCAAAGATACGCAGTATTTT
TRBV27	.	many	TRBJ2-6	CASSFSLWQFIPSGANVLTF	TGTGCCAGCAGTTTTTCGTTATGGCAGTTTATTCCCTCTGGGGCCAACGTCCTGACTTTC
TRBV4-3	.	few	TRBJ2-1	CASSQDFRSINEQFF	TGCGCCAGCAGCCAAGATTTTCGGAGTATAAATGAGCAGTTCTTC
TRBV28	TRBD1	few	TRBJ2-2	CASSFQGARGTGELFF	TGTGCCAGCAGTTTTCAGGGGGCTAGAGGGACCGGGGAGCTGTTTTTT
TRBV27	TRBD2	many	TRBJ2-7	CASSERLAGEQYF	TGTGCCAGCAGTGAAAGACTAGCTGGGGAGCAGTACTTC
TRBV5-1	.	few	TRBJ2-1	CASSMDGSIYNEQFF	TGCGCCAGCAGCATGGACGGTTCAATCTACAATGAGCAGTTCTTC
TRBV12-3/TRBV12-4	.	many	TRBJ2-5	CASSTEQGNKETQYF	TGTGCCAGCAGTACAGAACAGGGAAATAAAGAGACCCAGTACTTC
TRBV3-1	TRBD1	many	TRBJ2-1	CASRYNRGEQQFF	TGTGCCAGCAGGTACAACAGGGGCGAGCAGCAGTTCTTC
TRBV7-9	.	many	TRBJ2-2	CASSLVGGTGELFF	TGTGCCAGCAGCTTAGTAGGAGGGACCGGGGAGCTGTTTTTT
TRBV12-3/TRBV12-4	TRBD1	many	TRBJ1-3	CASSFGQGASRNTIYF	TGTGCCAGCAGTTTTGGGCAGGGGGCTTCCCGGAACACCATATATTTT
TRBV10-3	.	many	TRBJ2-7	CAISLAHEQYF	TGTGCCATCAGCTTGGCCCACGAGCAGTACTTC
TRBV20-1	.	few	TRBJ2-5	CSATADGLMGETQYF	TGCAGTGCTACCGCTGACGGCTTGATGGGAGAGACCCAGTACTTC
TRBV9	.	many	TRBJ2-7	CASSVTQSSIPNEQYF	TGTGCCAGCAGCGTGACTCAAAGCAGCATCCCCAACGAGCAGTACTTC
TRBV20-1	TRBD2	many	TRBJ2-3	CSAPPSGSSTDTQYF	TGCAGTGCTCCCCCTAGCGGAAGTAGCACAGATACGCAGTATTTT
TRBV5-1	.	few	TRBJ2-7	CASSLNYDEQYF	TGCGCCAGCAGCTTGAACTACGACGAGCAGTACTTC
TRBV6-5	.	few	TRBJ2-2	CASSYGQTGELFF	TGTGCCAGCAGTTACGGTCAAACCGGGGAGCTGTTTTTT
TRBV2	TRBD2	many	TRBJ2-7	CASSDRLAGGPRNEQYF	TGTGCCAGCAGTGACCGCCTAGCGGGAGGGCCGCGCAACGAGCAGTACTTC
TRBV24-1	TRBD1	many	TRBJ2-2	CATSGRDRGLTTNTGELFF	TGTGCCACCAGTGGCCGGGACAGGGGGCTTACTACGAACACCGGGGAGCTGTTTTTT
TRBV9	TRBD1	many	TRBJ1-2	CASSSGQAGANYGYTF	TGTGCCAGCAGCTCCGGACAGGCTGGGGCTAACTATGGCTACACCTTC
TRBV5-5	.	many	TRBJ1-1	CASRPDSLFSEAFF	TGTGCCAGCAGACCGGACAGCCTGTTCTCTGAAGCTTTCTTT
TRBV12-3/TRBV12-4	TRBD2	many	TRBJ2-3	CASRDGMNSGSTDTQYF	TGTGCCAGCAGAGACGGGATGAATAGCGGGAGCACAGATACGCAGTATTTT
TRBV2	TRBD2	.	TRBJ2-1	CASSEGLAAISEQFF	TGTGCCAGCAGTGAAGGACTAGCGGCCATTAGTGAGCAGTTCTTC
TRBV11-2	TRBD2	many	TRBJ2-5	CASSPNAGGGETQYF	TGTGCCAGCAGCCCCAACGCGGGAGGTGGCGAGACCCAGTACTTC
TRBV15	.	few	TRBJ2-5	CATSRSPGYQETQYF	TGTGCCACCAGCAGATCGCCGGGTTACCAAGAGACCCAGTACTTC
TRBV27	.	many	TRBJ2-1	CASSFSSGLLSSYNEQFF	TGTGCCAGCAGTTTCTCCTCCGGACTTTTGAGCTCCTACAATGAGCAGTTCTTC
TRBV12-3/TRBV12-4	TRBD2	many	TRBJ2-7	CAIAGASGEQYF	TGTGCCATCGCGGGAGCCTCAGGGGAGCAGTACTTC
TRBV11-1	TRBD1	.	TRBJ2-7	CASSSPQGTGSYEQYF	TGTGCCAGCAGCTCCCCGCAGGGGACAGGGTCCTACGAGCAGTACTTC
TRBV30	.	.	TRBJ2-7	CAWSGEAGPYEQYF	TGTGCCTGGAGTGGGGAAGCGGGCCCCTACGAGCAGTACTTC
TRBV28	TRBD2	.	TRBJ2-3	CASSRYTSGPTDTQYF	TGTGCCAGCAGTAGATATACTAGCGGCCCCACAGATACGCAGTATTTT
TRBV7-9	TRBD2	.	TRBJ2-5	CASSRTSGRGETQYF	TGTGCCAGCAGCCGGACTAGCGGGAGAGGAGAGACCCAGTACTTC
TRBV2	.	many	TRBJ1-2	CASAMAEYGYTF	TGTGCCAGCGCCATGGCGGAGTATGGCTACACCTTC
TRBV3-1	TRBD2	few	TRBJ2-5	CASSQEGLAGLGETQYF	TGTGCCAGCAGCCAAGAGGGACTAGCGGGTCTAGGAGAGACCCAGTACTTC
TRBV5-1	.	many	TRBJ2-1	CASSEGTNYNEQFF	TGCGCCAGCAGCGAGGGGACCAACTACAATGAGCAGTTCTTC
TRBV28	TRBD2	many	TRBJ2-1	CASSGGSHNEQFF	TGTGCCAGCAGCGGCGGGAGCCACAATGAGCAGTTCTTC
TRBV27	TRBD2	once	TRBJ2-3	CASRTRLAGGPSTDTQYF	TGTGCCAGCAGGACCCGGCTAGCGGGGGGGCCTAGCACAGATACGCAGTATTTT
TRBV6-1	.	few	TRBJ1-5	CASTRLLNQPQHF	TGTGCAAGCACCAGACTACTCAATCAGCCCCAGCATTTT
TRBV6-1	TRBD2	many	TRBJ2-5	CASRTGTSSGSGETQYF	TGTGCCAGCAGAACCGGGACTTCTAGCGGGAGTGGTGAGACCCAGTACTTC
TRBV28	TRBD1	many	TRBJ1-4	CASRGTGGGKLFF	TGTGCCAGCAGGGGGACAGGGGGCGGAAAACTGTTTTTT